Shown below are 8 T cell receptor beta chains from a single sample sequenced in a study of cytomegalovirus exposure and HLA in healthy donors. The primer mix had 60 Vbeta and 13 Jbeta primers. The table came from immunoSEQ multiplex PCR; TCRdb's copy has only in-frame clones and leaves some out. In the table there are 150,000 to 200,000 clones, under 70% of which are singletons. The sequencing input was PBMCs. These receptors all stem from a woman between 40 and 55 years old in good health and CMV-seropositive.

V and J are TRBV4-3 and TRBJ1-2, with TRBD1 matching 9 bases. The CDR3 length is 16 residues. V lost 4 bases, J lost 5 bases, and 11 bases stayed unmatched. Germline lookup yields CDR1 LGHNA and CDR2 YSLEER. CDR3 coding DNA: TGCGCCAGCAGCCCCAAAGACGGGACAGGGTCGTATGGCTACACCTTC. Amino acid sequence: CASSPKDGTGSYGYTF.

This clone was seen once. The V gene is TRBV29-1, the J gene TRBJ2-3; D is ambiguous. From germline, CDR1 is SQVTM and CDR2 ANQGSEA. V was clipped by 5 bases and J by 7 bases, with 10 bases between them. This CDR3 spans 11 amino acids. The CDR3 region is CSVRSTHTQYF. The CDR3 bases are TGCAGCGTTCGTTCAACACATACGCAGTATTTT.

The genes are TRBV6-1 and TRBJ1-5, with a tentative D call TRBD1 (6 bases). The V gene lost 8 bases and the J gene lost 7 bases, with 15 bases spanning the gap. Germline V gene data show CDR1 as MNHNS and CDR2 as SASEGT. CDR3 length: 13 residues. The DNA of the CDR3 is TGTGCCAGCCGCGGACAGCCCGGGCAGCCCCAGCATTTT. This translates into CASRGQPGQPQHF.

This chain's CDR3 is CASSKEQGQGSVQYF. The CDR3 nucleotides read TGTGCCAGCAGCAAGGAACAGGGACAGGGAAGTGTGCAGTACTTC. V gene TRBV6-5 combines with J gene TRBJ2-7, with 9 bases that match TRBD1. With 6 bases clipped from V and 9 bases from J, the junction kept 15 bases outside the gene matches. CDR1 and CDR2 from the germline V gene are MNHEY and SVGAGI. This CDR3 contains 15 residues.

This clone has only a few counts. V and J are TRBV6-6 and TRBJ1-2; TRBD1 is a possible D gene (5 bases). The CDR3 extends over 13 amino acids. CDR1 and CDR2 (germline): MNHNY, SVGAGI (reference sequence). V lost 7 bases, J lost 8 bases, and 17 bases lay in between. The CDR3 DNA reads as TGTGCCAGCACCTTTACACAGGAATGCGGCTACACCTTC. It encodes CASTFTQECGYTF.

This clone appeared a few times. The gene calls are TRBV6-1 and TRBJ1-5; D remains unclear. The CDR3 totals 12 residues. CDR1 is MNHNS and CDR2 is SASEGT in the germline V gene. V was pared by 7 bases and J by 0 bases, with 4 bases between. CDR3 DNA sequence: TGTGCCAGCAAATATAGCAATCAGCCCCAGCATTTT. Translating it yields CASKYSNQPQHF.

This chain joins TRBV14 and TRBJ1-2; no clear D. The V end was cut by 9 bases, the J end by 8 bases, with 13 bases between. Germline V gene data show CDR1 as SGHDN and CDR2 as FVKESK. The CDR3 is 11 amino acids. As DNA, the CDR3 is TGTGCCAGTCTAGGTCTCACCGGCTACACCTTC. Its translation is CASLGLTGYTF.

As for this clone: A junction boundary mismatches the germline segment, possibly from a read error. This sequence joins TRBV6-5 and TRBJ1-2, with TRBD1 as a possible D gene (6 bases). CDR1 and CDR2 from the germline V gene are MNHEY and SVGAGI. The CDR3 extends over 15 amino acids. CDR3 DNA sequence: TGTGCCAGCAGTTACACACCAGGGGATGGAATCGTCTACCCCTTC. It specifies CASSYTPGDGIVYPF.